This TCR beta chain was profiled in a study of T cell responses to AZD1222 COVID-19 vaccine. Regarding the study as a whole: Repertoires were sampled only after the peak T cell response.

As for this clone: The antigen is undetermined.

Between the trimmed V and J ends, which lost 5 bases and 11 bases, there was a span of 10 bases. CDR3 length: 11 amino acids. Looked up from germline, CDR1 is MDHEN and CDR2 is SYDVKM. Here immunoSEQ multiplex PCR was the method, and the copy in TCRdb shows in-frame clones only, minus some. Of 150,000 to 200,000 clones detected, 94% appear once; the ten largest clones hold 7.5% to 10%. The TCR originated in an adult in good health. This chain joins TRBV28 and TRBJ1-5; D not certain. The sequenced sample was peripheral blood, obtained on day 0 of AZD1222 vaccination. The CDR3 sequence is CASSPGGTQHF. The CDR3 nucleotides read TGTGCCAGCAGTCCCGGCGGGACCCAGCATTTT.